Following are 14 T cell receptor beta chains from one sample sequenced in a study of CD8+CD57+ T cells in acquired aplastic anemia. Genomic DNA constituted the template upon which TCR beta VDJ and CDR3 profiling was performed. TCRdb ran MiXCR on the reads and lists one entry per CDR3 protein. The repertoire holds more than 250,000 distinct CDR3 sequences, approximately 55% seen once, with roughly 8% in the top ten. The specimen sequenced was sorted CD4+, CD8+, or CD8+CD57+ T cells (not recorded which) from PBMCs. These receptors came from a human donor with severe aplastic anemia or a healthy control (not recorded which).

This clonotype appeared many times. The chain employs TRBV7-2 and TRBJ1-6; 8 bases line up with TRBD1. Germline assignment: CDR1 SGHTA and CDR2 FQGNSA. CDR3 length: 17 amino acids. V trimming: 5 bases; J trimming: 7 bases; junction bases outside the gene matches: 13. Here the CDR3 DNA reads TGTGCCAGCAGCCCCTGGACAGGGCTTAAACCAAATTCACCCCTCCACTTT. Translating gives CASSPWTGLKPNSPLHF.

The V gene is TRBV20-1, the J gene TRBJ2-7; possible D gene TRBD2, 6 bases. This CDR3 contains 14 residues. Trimming stripped 5 bases from V and 6 bases from J, with 20 bases between. CDR1 is DFQATT, CDR2 SNEGSKA, per germline (reference sequence). The CDR3 sequence is CSARGNSFDSEQYF. DNA for the CDR3: TGCAGTGCTCGGGGGAATAGCTTCGATAGCGAGCAGTACTTC.

The chain couples TRBV20-1 to TRBJ1-1; D remains ambiguous. CDR1 is DFQATT and CDR2 is SNEGSKA in the germline V gene (reference sequence). The CDR3 is 13 residues long. V lost 5 bases to trimming and J lost 3 bases, with 13 bases between them. The CDR3 nucleotides are TGCAGTGCTTTGACATTCTCGGACACTGAAGCTTTCTTT. It codes for CSALTFSDTEAFF.

As concerns this clonotype: This clone may be a read error of a much larger clone one base away. The chain couples TRBV27 to TRBJ1-1; D is ambiguous. The CDR3 consists of 14 residues. V lost 7 bases and J 0 bases, leaving 12 bases between the germline ends. Germline V CDR1 and CDR2: MNHEY, SMNVEV (reference sequence). Written as DNA, the CDR3 is TGTGCCAGCAAAGGACGGCGACTGAACACTGAAGCTTTCTTT. Translation: CASKGRRLNTEAFF.

This chain joins TRBV20-1 and TRBJ1-6, with TRBD1 identical over 7 bases. Unmatched junction bases numbered 9, after V lost 2 bases and J lost 8 bases. The CDR3 is 15 amino acids. Per the germline V gene, CDR1 is DFQATT and CDR2 is SNEGSKA (reference sequence). CDR3 in amino acids: CSARPIRGDHSPLHF. The CDR3 DNA sequence: TGCAGTGCTAGACCGATCAGGGGGGATCATTCACCCCTCCACTTT.

CDR3 DNA sequence: TGTGCCAGCAGCCTTGGACAGGGTCTTTACTACGAGCAGTACTTC. It yields the protein CASSLGQGLYYEQYF. The chain links TRBV7-9 to TRBJ2-7, with 8 bases matching TRBD1. Germline V gene data show CDR1 as SEHNR and CDR2 as FQNEAQ (reference sequence). After removal of 5 bases from V and 3 bases from J, the junction contained 9 bases not matched to a gene. This CDR3 spans 15 amino acids.

V and J are TRBV11-3 and TRBJ2-5, with TRBD2 matching 13 bases. The end of the DNA aligns better with TRBJ2-1, so the J call may be wrong. This CDR3 region has 20 residues. Germline V gene data show CDR1 as SGHNT and CDR2 as YENEEA. CDR3 protein: CASSLVATSGGRRAYNEQFF. CDR3 in DNA: TGTGCCAGCAGCTTAGTGGCGACTAGCGGGGGGAGGCGTGCATACAATGAGCAGTTCTTC.

The chain employs TRBV20-1 and TRBJ1-2; D unresolved. Trimming pared 6 bases from V and 3 bases from J, leaving 8 bases between. This CDR3 comprises 11 residues. Germline lookup yields CDR1 DFQATT and CDR2 SNEGSKA (reference sequence). This CDR3 reads CSANSYYGYTF. The CDR3 DNA reads as TGCAGTGCCAACAGCTACTATGGCTACACCTTC.

V gene TRBV9 combines with J gene TRBJ1-2, with TRBD1 matching over 9 bases. CDR1 and CDR2 (germline): SGDLS, YYNGEE. The V gene end was trimmed by 1 base and the J gene end by 4 bases; junction bases not matched to a gene: 11. There are 17 residues in the CDR3. CDR3 bases: TGTGCCAGCAGCGTAACGCGGACAGGGGTGGTCTCCTATGGCTACACCTTC. This gives the protein CASSVTRTGVVSYGYTF.

In this sample, this clonotype turned up many times. The gene calls are TRBV7-8 and TRBJ2-2; 10 nucleotides match TRBD1. Germline assignment: CDR1 SGHVS and CDR2 FQNEAQ. The CDR3 is made up of 16 amino acids. The J segment lost 5 bases and the V segment lost 3 bases, leaving 6 bases of the junction unmatched. The CDR3 nucleotides are TGTGCCAGCAGCTTCTGGAGACAGGGGGCTACCGGGGAGCTGTTTTTT. This codes for CASSFWRQGATGELFF.

J is TRBJ1-2 and V is TRBV12-3 or TRBV12-4, with TRBD1 matching over 9 bases. The length of the CDR3 is 15 residues. The J segment lost 8 bases and the V segment lost 6 bases, leaving 13 bases of the junction unmatched. The CDR3 nucleotides are TGTGCCAGCAGCAAGATTAACAGGGGGCTGGGCGGCTACACCTTC. Its translation is CASSKINRGLGGYTF.

In this sample, this clonotype turned up many times. The gene calls are TRBV19 and TRBJ1-1; TRBD1 might be the D (5 bases). The germline V gene has CDR1 LNHDA and CDR2 SQIVND (reference sequence). The CDR3 totals 14 residues. V gave up 1 base and J gave up 1 base, with 7 bases separating them. This CDR3 reads CASSIGQPNTEAFF. DNA of the CDR3: TGTGCCAGTAGTATAGGACAGCCGAACACTGAAGCTTTCTTT.

This clonotype was counted ten times or more. The rearrangement links TRBV11-2 to TRBJ2-3, with D possibly being TRBD1 or TRBD2 (5 bases each). V was shortened by 4 bases and J by 0 bases, with 11 bases between the two germline ends. This CDR3 has 15 amino acids. CDR1 is SGHAT and CDR2 is FQNNGV in the germline V gene. CDR3 amino acids: CASSWGSFSTDTQYF. The CDR3 DNA reads as TGTGCCAGCAGCTGGGGGAGCTTTAGCACAGATACGCAGTATTTT.

The chain recombines TRBV7-8 with TRBJ2-3, with D possibly matching TRBD2 (6 bases). The CDR3 sequence is 16 residues long. Between the trimmed V and J ends, which lost 5 bases and 0 bases, there was a span of 15 bases. Germline assignment: CDR1 SGHVS and CDR2 FQNEAQ. CDR3: CASSPYRRDSTDTQYF. The CDR3 coding sequence is TGTGCCAGCAGCCCCTATCGGAGGGACAGCACAGATACGCAGTATTTT.